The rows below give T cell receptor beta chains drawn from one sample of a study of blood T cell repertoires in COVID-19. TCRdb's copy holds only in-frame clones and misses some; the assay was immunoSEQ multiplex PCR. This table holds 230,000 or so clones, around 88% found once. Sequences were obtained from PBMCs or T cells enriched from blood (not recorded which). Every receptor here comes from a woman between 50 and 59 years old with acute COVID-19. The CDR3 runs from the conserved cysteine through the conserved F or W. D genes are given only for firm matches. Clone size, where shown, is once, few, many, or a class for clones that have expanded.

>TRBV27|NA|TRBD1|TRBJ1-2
CARDREETGYTF
TGTGCCCGAGACAGGGAAGAGACGGGCTACACCTTC
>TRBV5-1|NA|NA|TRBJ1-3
CASSLGQGGVNTIYF
TGCGCCAGCAGCTTGGGGCAGGGAGGCGTAAACACCATATATTTT
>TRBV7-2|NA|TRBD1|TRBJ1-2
CASSSTGDGYTF
TGTGCCAGCAGCTCCACAGGGGATGGCTACACCTTC
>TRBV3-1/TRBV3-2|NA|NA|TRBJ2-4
CASSQPASASKNIQYF
TGTGCCAGCAGCCAACCTGCTAGCGCCAGCAAAAACATTCAGTACTTC
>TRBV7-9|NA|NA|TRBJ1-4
CASSAQGISEKLFF
TGTGCCAGCAGTGCCCAGGGGATCTCCGAAAAACTGTTTTTT
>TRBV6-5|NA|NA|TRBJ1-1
CASSYIQGGGTEAFF
TGTGCCAGCAGTTACATACAGGGCGGGGGCACTGAAGCTTTCTTT
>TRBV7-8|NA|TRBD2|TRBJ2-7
CASSPPLAGGSWEQYF
TGTGCCAGCAGCCCCCCCCTGGCGGGAGGGTCGTGGGAGCAGTACTTC
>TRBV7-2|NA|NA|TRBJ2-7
CASSGPGVSYEQYF
TGTGCCAGCAGCGGCCCCGGAGTTTCCTACGAGCAGTACTTC
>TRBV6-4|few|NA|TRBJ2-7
CASSEQGSSYEQYF
TGTGCCAGCAGTGAGCAGGGGTCTTCGTACGAGCAGTACTTC
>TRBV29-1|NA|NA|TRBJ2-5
CSVEDAGLTHQETQYF
TGCAGCGTTGAAGATGCGGGCCTCACCCACCAAGAGACCCAGTACTTC
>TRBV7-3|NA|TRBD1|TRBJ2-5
CASSPGQLWAQYF
TGTGCCAGCAGCCCGGGACAGCTGTGGGCCCAGTACTTC
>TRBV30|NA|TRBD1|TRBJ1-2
CAWSVLGQGLHFQYGYTF
TGTGCCTGGAGTGTATTAGGACAGGGGCTCCATTTCCAATATGGCTACACCTTC
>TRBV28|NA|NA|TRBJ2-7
CASPSRGEQYF
TGTGCCAGCCCTTCCCGGGGGGAGCAGTACTTC
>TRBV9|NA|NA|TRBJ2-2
CASSPLTGGELFF
TGTGCCAGCAGCCCCTTAACAGGGGGGGAGCTGTTTTTT
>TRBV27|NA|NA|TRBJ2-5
CASSLSQGFKKTQYF
TGTGCCAGCAGTTTGAGCCAGGGTTTCAAGAAGACCCAGTACTTC
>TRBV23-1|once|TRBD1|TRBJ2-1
CASSQPGQGYNEQFF
TGCGCCAGCAGTCAACCGGGACAGGGATACAATGAGCAGTTCTTC
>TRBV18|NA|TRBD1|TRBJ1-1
CASSHGQGNTEAFF
TGTGCCAGCTCACACGGACAGGGTAACACTGAAGCTTTCTTT
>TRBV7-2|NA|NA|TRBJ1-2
CASSLAGAGGYTF
TGTGCCAGCAGCTTAGCAGGGGCAGGTGGCTACACCTTC
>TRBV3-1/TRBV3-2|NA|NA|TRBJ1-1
CASSQEGRRTEAFF
TGTGCCAGCAGCCAGGAGGGAAGACGGACTGAAGCTTTCTTT
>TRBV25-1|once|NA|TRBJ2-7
CASRGQFYEQYF
TGTGCCAGCCGTGGACAGTTCTACGAGCAGTACTTC
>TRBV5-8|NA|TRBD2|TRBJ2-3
CASSLREGTWTDTQYF
TGTGCCAGCAGCTTGCGGGAGGGGACGTGGACAGATACGCAGTATTTT
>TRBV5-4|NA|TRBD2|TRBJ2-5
CASSPDGGRARETQYF
TGTGCCAGCAGCCCCGACGGCGGGAGGGCCCGGGAGACCCAGTACTTC
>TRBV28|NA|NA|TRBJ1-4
CASSLRGIGEKLFF
TGTGCCAGCAGTTTAAGGGGGATCGGCGAAAAACTGTTTTTT
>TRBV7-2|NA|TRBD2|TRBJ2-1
CASSPVPGLAGVANEQFF
TGTGCCAGCAGCCCTGTCCCGGGACTAGCGGGAGTTGCAAATGAGCAGTTCTTC
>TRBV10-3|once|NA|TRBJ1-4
CAISDVGSSSEKLFF
TGTGCCATCAGTGATGTTGGCAGTTCTAGCGAAAAACTGTTTTTT
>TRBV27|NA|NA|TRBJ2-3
CASSIEPSADTQYF
TGTGCCAGCAGTATCGAACCCTCGGCAGATACGCAGTATTTT
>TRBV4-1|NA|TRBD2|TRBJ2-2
CASSQDGGSGIIFFGELFF
TGCGCCAGCAGCCAAGATGGAGGTAGCGGGATTATATTCTTCGGGGAGCTGTTTTTT
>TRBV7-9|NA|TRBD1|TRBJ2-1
CASSEGAYNEQFF
TGTGCCAGCAGCGAGGGGGCTTACAATGAGCAGTTCTTC
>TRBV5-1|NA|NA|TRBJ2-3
CASSNTDTQYF
TGCGCCAGCTCCAACACAGATACGCAGTATTTT
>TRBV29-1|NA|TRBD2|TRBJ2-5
CSVISGSAETQYF
TGCAGCGTCATTAGCGGGAGTGCCGAGACCCAGTACTTC
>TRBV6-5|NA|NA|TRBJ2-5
CASMGRDTVGETQYF
TGTGCCAGCATGGGGAGAGACACCGTGGGCGAGACCCAGTACTTC
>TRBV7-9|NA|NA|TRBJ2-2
CASSLARTNANTGELFF
TGTGCCAGCAGCTTAGCCCGGACAAACGCGAACACCGGGGAGCTGTTTTTT
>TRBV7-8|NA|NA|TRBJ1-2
CASSPTEWPRDYGYTF
TGTGCCAGCAGCCCCACCGAATGGCCGCGGGACTATGGCTACACCTTC
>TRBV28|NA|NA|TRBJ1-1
CASTLSDRTEAFF
TGTGCCAGCACCCTCTCGGACAGAACTGAAGCTTTCTTT
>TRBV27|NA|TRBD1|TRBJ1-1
CASSYRGNTEAFF
TGTGCCAGCAGTTACAGGGGGAACACTGAAGCTTTCTTT
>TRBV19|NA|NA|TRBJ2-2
CASRKPTGELFF
TGTGCCAGTAGAAAGCCGACCGGGGAGCTGTTTTTT
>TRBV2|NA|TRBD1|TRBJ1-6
CASLRGQGANSPLHF
TGTGCCAGCTTAAGGGGACAGGGGGCTAATTCACCCCTCCACTTT
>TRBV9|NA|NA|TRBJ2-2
CASSPQVINTGELFF
TGTGCCAGCAGCCCTCAGGTAATAAACACCGGGGAGCTGTTTTTT
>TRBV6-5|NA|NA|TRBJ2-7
CASSYSSSFGVHEQYF
TGTGCCAGCAGTTACTCATCCAGTTTTGGTGTCCACGAGCAGTACTTC
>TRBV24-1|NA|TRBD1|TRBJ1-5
CATSVGGQTSNQPQHF
TGTGCCACCAGTGTCGGGGGACAGACTAGCAATCAGCCCCAGCATTTT
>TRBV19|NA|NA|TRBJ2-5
CASSSSWLEETQYF
TGTGCCAGTAGTTCTTCATGGTTGGAGGAGACCCAGTACTTC
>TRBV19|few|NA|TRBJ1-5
CASTLEAWGNQPQHF
TGTGCCAGTACCCTTGAGGCGTGGGGCAATCAGCCCCAGCATTTT
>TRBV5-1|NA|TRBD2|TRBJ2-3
CASSKLASSTDTQYF
TGCGCCAGCAGCAAACTAGCGTCTAGCACAGATACGCAGTATTTT